The TCR beta chain described here comes from a study of CD8 T cells in Susac syndrome. An amount of RNA that ranged from roughly 0.45 to 1 ug was reverse transcribed with random hexamers. Coverage of TCR beta CDR3 amplification by immunoSEQ multiplex PCR extended to 54 Vbeta and 13 Jbeta. TCRdb independently ran MiXCR on the immunoSEQ multiplex PCR reads; one entry per CDR3 protein. The sample has some 140,000 distinct CDR3 sequences, 95% seen once. Germline loops: CDR1 SGHRS, CDR2 YFSETQ. The V segment lost 0 bases and the J segment 2 bases; nucleotides outside the gene matches: 4. This CDR3 contains 15 residues.

The receptor was isolated from a human donor with Susac syndrome. The V call is TRBV5-1, the J call TRBJ2-7, with 8 bases lining up with TRBD1. The specimen sequenced was CD8+ T cells from PBMCs. CDR3: CASSLGQGAAYEQYF. CDR3 bases: TGCGCCAGCAGCTTGGGCCAGGGGGCGGCCTACGAGCAGTACTTC.